Below, one TCR beta chain is given with its context. The antigen is unknown. Both 60 Vbeta primers and 13 Jbeta primers went into the PCR. Measured with immunoSEQ multiplex PCR; TCRdb has only the in-frame clones, and not every one. The data show about 150,000 clones, about 70% seen once. This record belongs to a study of cytomegalovirus exposure and HLA in healthy donors. Trimming took 5 bases from V and 2 from J, leaving 10 bases between them. The CDR3 length is 13 residues. Germline V gives CDR1 MDHEN, CDR2 SYDVKM. Study results and caveats: Presence/absence analyses supposed approximately even sequencing depth among donors.

The sequencing sample was made of PBMCs. This clonotype was obtained from a man aged 60-69 years in good health and CMV-seronegative. This rearrangement joins TRBV28 to TRBJ2-7; maybe TRBD1 (5 bases). The CDR3 coding sequence is TGTGCCAGCAGTGACCAGGGCCCCTACGAGCAGTACTTC. The encoded protein is CASSDQGPYEQYF.